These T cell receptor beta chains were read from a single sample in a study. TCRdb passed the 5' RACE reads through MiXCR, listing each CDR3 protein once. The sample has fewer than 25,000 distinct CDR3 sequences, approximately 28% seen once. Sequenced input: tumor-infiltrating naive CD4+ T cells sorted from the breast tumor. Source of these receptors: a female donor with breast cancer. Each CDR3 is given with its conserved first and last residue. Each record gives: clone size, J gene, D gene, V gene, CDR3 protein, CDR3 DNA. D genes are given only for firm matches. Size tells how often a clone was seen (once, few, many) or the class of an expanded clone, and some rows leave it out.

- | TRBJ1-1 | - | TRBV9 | CASSVQGMNTEAFF | TGTGCCAGCAGCGTTCAGGGGATGAACACTGAAGCTTTCTTT
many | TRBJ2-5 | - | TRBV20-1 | CSANPTGGGETQYF | TGCAGTGCTAACCCAACAGGGGGGGGAGAGACCCAGTACTTC
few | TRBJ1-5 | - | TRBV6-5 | CASSSDSNNQPQHF | TGTGCCAGCAGCTCCGACAGTAACAATCAGCCCCAGCATTTT
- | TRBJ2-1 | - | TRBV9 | CASSVGGASNEQSF | TGTGCCAGCAGCGTAGGCGGGGCGTCCAATGAGCAGTCCTTC
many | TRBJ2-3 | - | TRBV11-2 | CASSLEPESDTQYF | TGTGCCAGCAGCTTAGAGCCAGAATCCGATACGCAGTATTTT
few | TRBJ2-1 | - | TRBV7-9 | CASSLLDQSEQFF | TGTGCCAGCAGCTTATTGGATCAGTCTGAGCAGTTCTTC
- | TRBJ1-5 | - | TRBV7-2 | CASSDQTGRNQPQHF | TGTGCCAGCAGTGACCAGACAGGACGCAATCAGCCCCAGCATTTT
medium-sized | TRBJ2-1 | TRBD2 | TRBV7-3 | CASSQTSGRALFF | TGTGCCAGCAGCCAGACTAGCGGGAGGGCCTTATTCTTC
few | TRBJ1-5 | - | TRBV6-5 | CASSAGGPVWSQHF | TGTGCCAGCTCCGCGGGGGGCCCGGTATGGTCCCAGCATTTT
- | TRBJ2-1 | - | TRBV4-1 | CASSQESPLLANSYNEQFF | TGCGCCAGCAGCCAAGAATCTCCCCTACTAGCCAACTCCTACAATGAGCAGTTCTTC
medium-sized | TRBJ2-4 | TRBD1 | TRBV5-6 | CASSRQGKMVDIQYF | TGTGCCAGCAGCCGACAGGGAAAGATGGTAGACATTCAGTACTTC
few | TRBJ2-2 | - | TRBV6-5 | CASSPTLRAGELFF | TGTGCCAGCAGCCCTACTCTAAGGGCCGGGGAGCTGTTTTTT
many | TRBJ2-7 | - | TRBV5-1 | CASSLAPRGRASSYEQYF | TGCGCCAGCAGCTTGGCTCCGAGGGGTAGAGCAAGCTCCTACGAGCAGTACTTC
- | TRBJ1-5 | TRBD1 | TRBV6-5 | CASSPRTGQHF | TGTGCCAGCAGCCCAAGGACAGGGCAGCATTTT
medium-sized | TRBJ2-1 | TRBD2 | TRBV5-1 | CASTSSGVSYNEQFF | TGCGCCAGCACCTCTAGCGGAGTATCTTACAATGAGCAGTTCTTC
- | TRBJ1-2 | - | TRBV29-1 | CSAETPTNYGYTF | TGCAGCGCGGAGACTCCTACTAACTATGGCTACACCTTC
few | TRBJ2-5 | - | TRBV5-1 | CASSYGLETQYF | TGCGCCAGCAGCTACGGACTGGAGACCCAGTACTTC
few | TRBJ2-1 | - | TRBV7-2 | CASSLVANQYNEQFF | TGTGCCAGCAGCTTAGTCGCGAACCAATACAATGAGCAGTTCTTC
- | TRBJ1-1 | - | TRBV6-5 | CASGYGTLWGTEAFF | TGTGCCAGCGGTTACGGGACACTCTGGGGCACTGAAGCTTTCTTT
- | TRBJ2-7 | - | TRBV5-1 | CASSLATNGPYEQYF | TGCGCCAGCAGCTTGGCCACAAATGGGCCCTACGAGCAGTACTTC
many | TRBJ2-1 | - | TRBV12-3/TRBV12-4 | CASSLEDLQYNEQFF | TGTGCCAGCAGTTTAGAAGATCTTCAATACAATGAGCAGTTCTTC
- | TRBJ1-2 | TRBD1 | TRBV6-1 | CASSGQGATDYGYTF | TGTGCCAGCAGTGGACAGGGGGCGACGGACTATGGCTACACCTTC
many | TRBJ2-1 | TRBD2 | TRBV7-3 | CASSPYPPSGSSYNEQFF | TGTGCCAGCAGCCCCTACCCCCCCAGCGGGAGCTCCTACAATGAGCAGTTCTTC
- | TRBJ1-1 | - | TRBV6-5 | CASSFHSNTEAFF | TGTGCCAGCAGTTTCCACTCGAACACTGAAGCTTTCTTT
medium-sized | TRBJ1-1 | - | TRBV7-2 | CASSRRYSNTEAFF | TGTGCCAGCAGCCGTCGATACAGTAACACTGAAGCTTTCTTT
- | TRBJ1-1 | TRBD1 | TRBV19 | CASVHPDRGATEAFF | TGTGCCAGTGTACACCCCGACAGGGGAGCCACTGAAGCTTTCTTT
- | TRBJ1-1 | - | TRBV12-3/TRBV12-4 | CASNQVGGSTEAFF | TGTGCCAGCAATCAGGTTGGGGGCTCCACTGAAGCTTTCTTT
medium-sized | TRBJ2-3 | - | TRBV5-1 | CASSLEVSTDTQYF | TGCGCCAGCAGCTTGGAGGTTAGCACAGATACGCAGTATTTT
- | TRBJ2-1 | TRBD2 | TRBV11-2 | CASSHGTSGRAIYNEQFF | TGTGCCAGCAGCCACGGGACTAGCGGGAGGGCCATCTACAATGAGCAGTTCTTC
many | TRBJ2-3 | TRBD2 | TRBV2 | CASRRRSGRADTQYF | TGTGCCAGCAGAAGGAGGTCGGGGAGGGCAGATACGCAGTATTTT
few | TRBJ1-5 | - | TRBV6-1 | CASSEARGRGNQPQHF | TGTGCCAGCAGTGAAGCTAGAGGGAGAGGGAATCAGCCCCAGCATTTT
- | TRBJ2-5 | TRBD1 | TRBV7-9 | CASSLAAGGETQYF | TGTGCCAGCAGCTTAGCGGCAGGGGGAGAGACCCAGTACTTC
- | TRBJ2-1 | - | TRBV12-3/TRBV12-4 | CASSFLRERLLF | TGTGCCAGCAGTTTTTTGCGGGAACGGTTACTCTTC